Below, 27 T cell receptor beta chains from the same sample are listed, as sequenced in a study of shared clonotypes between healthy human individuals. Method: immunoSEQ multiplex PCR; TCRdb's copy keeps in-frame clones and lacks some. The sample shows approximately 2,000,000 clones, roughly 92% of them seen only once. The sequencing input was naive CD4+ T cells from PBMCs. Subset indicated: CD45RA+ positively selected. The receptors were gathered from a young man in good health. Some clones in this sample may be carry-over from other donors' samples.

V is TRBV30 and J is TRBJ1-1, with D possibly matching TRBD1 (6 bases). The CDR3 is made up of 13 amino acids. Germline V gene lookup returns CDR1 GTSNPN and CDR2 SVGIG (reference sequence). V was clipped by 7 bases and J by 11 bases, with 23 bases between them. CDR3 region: CASAFRGGVSAFF. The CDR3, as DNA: TGTGCCTCCGCGTTTAGGGGGGGGGTGAGTGCTTTCTTT.

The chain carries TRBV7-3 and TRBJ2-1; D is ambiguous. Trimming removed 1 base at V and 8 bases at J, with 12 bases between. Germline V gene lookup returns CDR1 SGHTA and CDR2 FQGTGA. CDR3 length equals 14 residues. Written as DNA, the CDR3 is TGTGCCAGCAGCTTAAGCCCTCATGCGGATGAGCAGTTCTTC. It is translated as CASSLSPHADEQFF.

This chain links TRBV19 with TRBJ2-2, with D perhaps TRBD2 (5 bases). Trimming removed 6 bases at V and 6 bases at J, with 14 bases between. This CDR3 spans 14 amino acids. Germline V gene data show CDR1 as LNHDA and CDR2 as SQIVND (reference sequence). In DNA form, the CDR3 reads TGTGCCAGTAGAGGGCTAGCCGGGGCCGGGGAGCTGTTTTTT. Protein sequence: CASRGLAGAGELFF.

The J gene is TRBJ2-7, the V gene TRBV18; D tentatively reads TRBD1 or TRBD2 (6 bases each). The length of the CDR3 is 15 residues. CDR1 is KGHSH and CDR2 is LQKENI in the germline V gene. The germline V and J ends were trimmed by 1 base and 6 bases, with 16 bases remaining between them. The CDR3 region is CASSPQGGGLGEQYF. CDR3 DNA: TGTGCCAGCTCACCACAAGGTGGGGGGCTAGGCGAGCAGTACTTC.

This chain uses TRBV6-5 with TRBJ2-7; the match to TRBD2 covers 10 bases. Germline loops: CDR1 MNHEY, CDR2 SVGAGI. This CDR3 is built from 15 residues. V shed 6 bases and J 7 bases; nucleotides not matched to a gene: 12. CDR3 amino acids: CASSRGLAGVGEQYF. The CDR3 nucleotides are TGTGCCAGCAGCCGGGGGCTAGCGGGAGTTGGAGAGCAGTACTTC.

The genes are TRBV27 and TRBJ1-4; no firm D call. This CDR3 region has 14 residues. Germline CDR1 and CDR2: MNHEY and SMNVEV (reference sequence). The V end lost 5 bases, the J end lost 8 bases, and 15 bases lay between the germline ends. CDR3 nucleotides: TGTGCCAGCAGTAGGCCGGGCCTGGGAGAAAAACTGTTTTTT. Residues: CASSRPGLGEKLFF.

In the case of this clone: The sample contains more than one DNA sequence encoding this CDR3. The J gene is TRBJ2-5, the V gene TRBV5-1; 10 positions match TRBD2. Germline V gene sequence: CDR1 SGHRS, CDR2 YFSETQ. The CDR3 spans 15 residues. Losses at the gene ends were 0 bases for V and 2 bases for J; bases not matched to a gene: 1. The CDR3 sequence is CASSLELAGQETQYF. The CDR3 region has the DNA TGCGCCAGCAGCTTGGAACTAGCGGGACAAGAGACCCAGTACTTC.

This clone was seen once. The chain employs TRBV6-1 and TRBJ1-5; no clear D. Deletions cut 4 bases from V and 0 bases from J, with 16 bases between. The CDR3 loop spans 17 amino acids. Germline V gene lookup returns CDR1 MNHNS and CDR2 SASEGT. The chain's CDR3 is CASSGLSSFASNQPQHF. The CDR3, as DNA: TGTGCCAGCAGTGGTCTAAGTTCTTTCGCTAGCAATCAGCCCCAGCATTTT.

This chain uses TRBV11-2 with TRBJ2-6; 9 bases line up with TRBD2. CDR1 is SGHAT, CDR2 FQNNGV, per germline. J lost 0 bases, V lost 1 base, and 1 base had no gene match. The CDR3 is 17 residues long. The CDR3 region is CASSLGLAASGANVLTF. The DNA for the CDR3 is TGTGCCAGCAGCTTAGGACTAGCGGCCTCTGGGGCCAACGTCCTGACTTTC.

The CDR3 protein is CASSLKQRYQETQYF. The CDR3 nucleotides are TGTGCCAGCAGCTTAAAACAGAGGTACCAAGAGACCCAGTACTTC. The gene calls are TRBV11-2 and TRBJ2-5; D unclear. Germline values: CDR1 SGHAT, CDR2 FQNNGV. The CDR3 has 15 residues. Trimming cost V 2 bases and J 0 bases, with 10 bases left between them.

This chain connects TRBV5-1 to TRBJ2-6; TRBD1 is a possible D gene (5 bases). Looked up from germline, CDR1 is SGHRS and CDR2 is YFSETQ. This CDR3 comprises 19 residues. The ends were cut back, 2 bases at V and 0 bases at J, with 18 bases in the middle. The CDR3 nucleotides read TGCGCCAGCAGCTTATTCGCGTTGGGGCTCCCCTCTGGGGCCAACGTCCTGACTTTC. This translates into CASSLFALGLPSGANVLTF.

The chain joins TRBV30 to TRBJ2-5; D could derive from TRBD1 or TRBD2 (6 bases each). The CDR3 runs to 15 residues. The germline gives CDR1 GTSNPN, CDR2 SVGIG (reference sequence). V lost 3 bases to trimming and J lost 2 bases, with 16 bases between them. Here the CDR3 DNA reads TGTGCCTGGAGGGGGGGCAGGGCAGTACAAGAGACCCAGTACTTC. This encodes CAWRGGRAVQETQYF.

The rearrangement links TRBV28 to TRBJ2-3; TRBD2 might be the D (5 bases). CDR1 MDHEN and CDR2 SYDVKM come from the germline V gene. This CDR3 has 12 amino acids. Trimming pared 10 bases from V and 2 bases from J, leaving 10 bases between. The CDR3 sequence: CATEGNTDTQYF. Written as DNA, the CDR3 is TGTGCCACCGAGGGAAACACAGATACGCAGTATTTT.

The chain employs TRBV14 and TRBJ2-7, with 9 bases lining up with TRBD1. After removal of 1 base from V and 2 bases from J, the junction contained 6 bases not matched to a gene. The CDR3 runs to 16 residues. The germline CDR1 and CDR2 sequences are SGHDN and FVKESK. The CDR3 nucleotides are TGTGCCAGCAGCCAAGGAGGGACAGGGAAAACCTACGAGCAGTACTTC. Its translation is CASSQGGTGKTYEQYF.

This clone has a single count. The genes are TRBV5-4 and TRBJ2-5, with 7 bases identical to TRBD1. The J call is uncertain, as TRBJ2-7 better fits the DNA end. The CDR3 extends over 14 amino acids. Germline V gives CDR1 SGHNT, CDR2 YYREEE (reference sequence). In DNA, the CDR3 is TGTGCCAGCAGCTCACGGGACAGCTCCTACGAGCAGTACTTC. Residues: CASSSRDSSYEQYF.

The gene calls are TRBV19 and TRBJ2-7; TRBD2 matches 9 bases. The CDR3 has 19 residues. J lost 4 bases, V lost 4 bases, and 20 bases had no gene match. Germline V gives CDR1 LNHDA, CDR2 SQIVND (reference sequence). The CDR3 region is CASSRTGTASTSGLYEQYF. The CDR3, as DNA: TGTGCCAGTAGTAGAACCGGGACCGCGTCGACTAGCGGACTTTACGAGCAGTACTTC.

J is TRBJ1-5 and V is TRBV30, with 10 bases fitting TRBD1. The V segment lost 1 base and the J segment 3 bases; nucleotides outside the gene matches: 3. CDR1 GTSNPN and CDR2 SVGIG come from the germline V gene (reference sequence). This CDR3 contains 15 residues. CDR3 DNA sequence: TGTGCCTGGAGTGCCGGGACAGGGGACAATCAGCCCCAGCATTTT. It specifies CAWSAGTGDNQPQHF.

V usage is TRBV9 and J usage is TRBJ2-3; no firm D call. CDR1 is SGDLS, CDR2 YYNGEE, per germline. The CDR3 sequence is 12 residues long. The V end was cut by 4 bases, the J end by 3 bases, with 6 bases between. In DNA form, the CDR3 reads TGTGCCAGCAGCCTCCCGACAGATACGCAGTATTTT. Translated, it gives CASSLPTDTQYF.

CDR3 sequence (DNA): TGTGCCAGCAGCCCTAACCCAGGGGCTTATGAGCAGTTCTTC. It codes for CASSPNPGAYEQFF. This chain uses TRBV7-3 with TRBJ2-1; tentatively, D is TRBD1 (6 bases). The V gene lost 5 bases and the J gene lost 8 bases, with 16 bases spanning the gap. This CDR3 has 14 amino acids. Germline V gene data show CDR1 as SGHTA and CDR2 as FQGTGA.

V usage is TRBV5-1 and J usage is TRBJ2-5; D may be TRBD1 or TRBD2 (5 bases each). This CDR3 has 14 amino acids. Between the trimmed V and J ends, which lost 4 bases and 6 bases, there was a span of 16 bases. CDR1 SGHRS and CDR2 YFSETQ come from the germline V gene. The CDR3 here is CASSLQGWGKTQYF. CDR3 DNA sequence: TGCGCCAGCAGCCTACAAGGGTGGGGGAAGACCCAGTACTTC. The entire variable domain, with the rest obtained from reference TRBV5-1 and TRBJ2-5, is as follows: KAGVTQTPRYLIKTRGQQVTLSCSPISGHRSVSWYQQTPGQGLQFLFEYFSETQRNKGNFPGRFSGRQFSNSRSEMNVSTLELGDSALYLCASSLQGWGKTQYFGPGTRLLVL.

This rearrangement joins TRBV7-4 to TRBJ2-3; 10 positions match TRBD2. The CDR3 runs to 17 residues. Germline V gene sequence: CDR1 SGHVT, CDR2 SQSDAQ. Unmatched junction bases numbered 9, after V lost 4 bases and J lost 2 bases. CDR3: CASSSRWTSGITDTQYF. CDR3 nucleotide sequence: TGTGCCAGCAGCTCCCGGTGGACTAGCGGAATCACAGATACGCAGTATTTT. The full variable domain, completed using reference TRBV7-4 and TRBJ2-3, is GAGVSQSPRYKVAKRGRDVALRCDSISGHVTLYWYRQTLGQGSEVLTYSQSDAQRDKSGRPSGRFSAERPERSVSTLKIQRTEQGDSAVYLCASSSRWTSGITDTQYFGPGTRLTVL.

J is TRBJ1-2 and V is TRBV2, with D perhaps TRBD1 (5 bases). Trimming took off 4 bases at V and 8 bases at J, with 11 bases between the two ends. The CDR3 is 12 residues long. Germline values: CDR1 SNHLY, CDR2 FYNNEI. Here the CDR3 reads CASSVLGEGYTF. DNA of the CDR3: TGTGCCAGCAGTGTATTGGGGGAAGGCTACACCTTC. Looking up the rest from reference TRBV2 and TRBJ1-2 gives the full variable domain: EPEVTQTPSHQVTQMGQEVILRCVPISNHLYFYWYRQILGQKVEFLVSFYNNEISEKSEIFDDQFSVERPDGSNFTLKIRSTKLEDSAMYFCASSVLGEGYTFGSGTRLTVV.

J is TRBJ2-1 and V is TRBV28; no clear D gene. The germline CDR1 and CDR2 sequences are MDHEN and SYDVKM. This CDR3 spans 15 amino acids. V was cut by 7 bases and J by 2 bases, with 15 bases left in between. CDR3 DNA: TGTGCCAGCACCCGCAGCGCCCAGACCTACAATGAGCAGTTCTTC. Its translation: CASTRSAQTYNEQFF.

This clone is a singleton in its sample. The CDR3 reads CASSLGHDTQYF. Here the CDR3 DNA reads TGTGCCAGCAGCTTAGGACATGATACGCAGTATTTT. This rearrangement joins TRBV7-2 to TRBJ2-3; D is unresolved. Trimming removed 1 base at V and 6 bases at J, with 5 bases between. Germline loops: CDR1 SGHTA, CDR2 FQGNSA. This CDR3 has 12 amino acids.

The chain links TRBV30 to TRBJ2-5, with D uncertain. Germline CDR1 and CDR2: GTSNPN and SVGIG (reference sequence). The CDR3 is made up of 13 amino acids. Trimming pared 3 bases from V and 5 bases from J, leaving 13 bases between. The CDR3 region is CAWSRPGMETQYF. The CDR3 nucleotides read TGTGCCTGGAGCAGGCCCGGAATGGAGACCCAGTACTTC.

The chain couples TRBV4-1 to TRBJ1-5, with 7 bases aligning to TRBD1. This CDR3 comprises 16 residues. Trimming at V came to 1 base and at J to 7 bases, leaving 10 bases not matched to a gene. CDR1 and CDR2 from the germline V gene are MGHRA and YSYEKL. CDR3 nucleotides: TGCGCCAGCAGCCAAGGGCAGGGGGATAGATTGCAGCCCCAGCATTTT. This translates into CASSQGQGDRLQPQHF.

The CDR3 reads CASHSRTGHPGEKLFF. The CDR3 DNA sequence: TGTGCCAGCCATTCAAGGACAGGGCACCCCGGGGAAAAACTGTTTTTT. This sequence joins TRBV28 and TRBJ1-4; 8 nucleotides agree with TRBD1. The germline V gene encodes CDR1 MDHEN and CDR2 SYDVKM. This CDR3 has 16 amino acids. V lost 8 bases, J lost 8 bases, and 16 bases stayed unmatched. The full variable domain, rest sourced from reference TRBV28 and TRBJ1-4, is DVKVTQSSRYLVKRTGEKVFLECVQDMDHENMFWYRQDPGLGLRLIYFSYDVKMKEKGDIPEGYSVSREKKERFSLILESASTNQTSMYLCASHSRTGHPGEKLFFGSGTQLSVL.